Below are 26 T cell receptor beta chains sequenced from a single sample in a study of blood T cell repertoires in COVID-19. Clones were read by immunoSEQ multiplex PCR, and TCRdb kept only the in-frame ones, dropping some. The sample shows just over 350,000 clones, less than 90% of them seen only once. Sequenced material: PBMCs or T cells enriched from blood (not recorded which). Receptor source: a woman under 40 who had recovered from COVID-19.

This chain links TRBV28 with TRBJ1-5, with 8 positions matching TRBD1. The germline V gene has CDR1 MDHEN and CDR2 SYDVKM. V dropped 4 bases and J dropped 5; count of bases not matched to a gene: 4. The CDR3 is 14 residues long. The CDR3 loop is CASSYPDRDQPQHF. CDR3 coding DNA: TGTGCCAGCAGTTACCCGGACAGGGATCAGCCCCAGCATTTT. Filled out from reference TRBV28 and TRBJ1-5, the complete variable domain reads DVKVTQSSRYLVKRTGEKVFLECVQDMDHENMFWYRQDPGLGLRLIYFSYDVKMKEKGDIPEGYSVSREKKERFSLILESASTNQTSMYLCASSYPDRDQPQHFGDGTRLSIL.

This rearrangement joins TRBV4-1 to TRBJ1-1; 8 bases are a match to TRBD1. There are 16 residues in the CDR3. V shed 2 bases, J shed 4 bases, and the junction held 9 bases outside the gene matches. Looked up from germline, CDR1 is MGHRA and CDR2 is YSYEKL. CDR3 in amino acids: CASSQPDRGGTTEAFF. In DNA form, the CDR3 reads TGCGCCAGCAGCCAACCCGACAGGGGCGGGACCACTGAAGCTTTCTTT.

The rearrangement uses TRBV13 and TRBJ2-1; 7 bases agree with TRBD2. The CDR3 runs 15 residues. J lost 0 bases, V lost 6 bases, and 5 bases had no gene match. Germline CDR1 and CDR2: PRHDT and FYEKMQ (reference sequence). The CDR3 DNA sequence: TGTGCCAGCAGATATAGCGGGTCCTCCTACAATGAGCAGTTCTTC. It translates to CASRYSGSSYNEQFF.

This clone has only a few counts. The rearrangement joins TRBV11-2 to TRBJ1-1; possibly TRBD1 for D (5 bases). Germline CDR1 SGHAT, CDR2 FQNNGV. The CDR3 spans 12 residues. Trimming took 4 bases from V and 11 from J, leaving 14 bases between them. CDR3 DNA sequence: TGTGCCAGCAGCTCGACAGACAGCACGGCTTTCTTT. Protein: CASSSTDSTAFF.

This rearrangement joins TRBV5-1 to TRBJ2-7; 11 nucleotides line up with TRBD2. In germline, CDR1 is SGHRS, CDR2 YFSETQ. This CDR3 has 18 amino acids. With V trimmed by 0 bases and J by 2 bases, 10 bases remained unmatched. Here the CDR3 reads CASSLARLLAGETYEQYF. The CDR3 DNA reads TGCGCCAGCAGCTTGGCTAGGTTACTAGCGGGAGAGACCTACGAGCAGTACTTC.

The genes are TRBV4-1 and TRBJ2-7, with TRBD2 matching 7 bases. J lost 3 bases, V lost 4 bases, and 6 bases had no gene match. This CDR3 region has 14 residues. Germline CDR1 MGHRA, CDR2 YSYEKL. The CDR3 sequence is CASSPGGRGYEQYF. The CDR3 DNA reads as TGCGCCAGCAGCCCGGGGGGACGGGGCTACGAGCAGTACTTC.

In DNA form, the CDR3 reads TGTGCCAGCAGCTTACGCCTTCGGGGCGGGGCAACTGAAGCTTTCTTT. It encodes CASSLRLRGGATEAFF. This rearrangement joins TRBV11-2 to TRBJ1-1; tentatively, D is TRBD1 (5 bases). The length of the CDR3 is 16 residues. Germline V gene sequence: CDR1 SGHAT, CDR2 FQNNGV. The ends were cut back, 2 bases at V and 5 bases at J, with 18 bases in the middle.

The chain joins TRBV30 to TRBJ1-5; no reliable D call. CDR1 is GTSNPN and CDR2 is SVGIG in the germline V gene (reference sequence). Trimming stripped 0 bases from V and 6 bases from J, with 6 bases between. The CDR3 loop spans 12 amino acids. CDR3 sequence: CAWSVLGQPQHF. Written as DNA, the CDR3 is TGTGCCTGGAGTGTACTAGGTCAGCCCCAGCATTTT.

The chain carries TRBV2 and TRBJ2-1; 16 bases are shared with TRBD2. The CDR3 totals 22 residues. The germline V gene has CDR1 SNHLY and CDR2 FYNNEI. Trimming took 3 bases from V and 0 from J; bases not matched to a gene: 14. CDR3 coding DNA: TGTGCCAGCAGTGACGCCACCGGGACTAGCGGGGGGGCGAGAAGCTCCTACAATGAGCAGTTCTTC. Protein sequence: CASSDATGTSGGARSSYNEQFF.

With respect to this clone: This same CDR3 is encoded by further DNA sequences in the sample. The CDR3 loop reads CASSYSRTGDTEAFF. The DNA of the CDR3 is TGTGCCAGCAGTTACTCCCGGACAGGTGATACTGAAGCTTTCTTT. J is TRBJ1-1 and V is TRBV6-5; the match to TRBD1 covers 7 bases. V was clipped by 0 bases and J by 5 bases; unmatched bases: 6. CDR3 length equals 15 residues. CDR1 is MNHEY and CDR2 is SVGAGI in the germline V gene.

The V gene is TRBV11-2, the J gene TRBJ2-5; a weak D match, TRBD1 (6 bases). V was cut by 1 base and J by 0 bases, with 12 bases left in between. In germline, CDR1 is SGHAT, CDR2 FQNNGV. The CDR3 has 16 residues. This CDR3 reads CASSLAAQGDQETQYF. As DNA, the CDR3 is TGTGCCAGCAGCTTAGCTGCACAGGGCGACCAAGAGACCCAGTACTTC. The whole variable domain, remainder taken from reference TRBV11-2 and TRBJ2-5, is EAGVAQSPRYKIIEKRQSVAFWCNPISGHATLYWYQQILGQGPKLLIQFQNNGVVDDSQLPKDRFSAERLKGVDSTLKIQPAKLEDSAVYLCASSLAAQGDQETQYFGPGTRLLVL.

The chain carries TRBV6-4 and TRBJ2-2; possibly TRBD1 for D (5 bases). This CDR3 comprises 17 residues. The V gene lost 5 bases and the J gene lost 0 bases, with 16 bases spanning the gap. Germline V gives CDR1 MRHNA, CDR2 SNTAGT. CDR3 nucleotide sequence: TGTGCCAGCAGTCGAAGGGGTGGAGAGCCGAACACCGGGGAGCTGTTTTTT. As protein: CASSRRGGEPNTGELFF.

The chain links TRBV9 to TRBJ1-2; D unclear. The CDR3 covers 14 residues. In germline, CDR1 is SGDLS, CDR2 YYNGEE. V was cut by 4 bases and J by 0 bases, with 10 bases left in between. Written as DNA, the CDR3 is TGTGCCAGCAGCCCCAGACAAACTAACTATGGCTACACCTTC. Protein sequence: CASSPRQTNYGYTF.

The chain has TRBV6-5 and TRBJ2-7; 9 bases line up with TRBD1. The CDR3 covers 14 residues. Unmatched junction bases numbered 7, after V lost 4 bases and J lost 6 bases. Germline CDR1 reads MNHEY; CDR2 reads SVGAGI. CDR3 protein: CASSSRDRASEQYF. The CDR3 bases are TGTGCCAGCAGTTCTCGGGACAGGGCGAGCGAGCAGTACTTC.

V and J are TRBV20-1 and TRBJ1-1; a possible D gene is TRBD1 (6 bases). This CDR3 region has 11 residues. The V gene's germline CDR1 is DFQATT and CDR2 SNEGSKA (reference sequence). V was trimmed by 6 bases and J by 13 bases, leaving 18 bases between them. The CDR3 reads CSALSYKGGFF. The CDR3 DNA reads TGCAGTGCGTTGTCATATAAAGGGGGTTTCTTT.

About this clone: This specimen includes other DNA sequences encoding the same CDR3. V gene TRBV7-9 combines with J gene TRBJ1-1; D unresolved. V shed 2 bases and J shed 0 bases, with 4 bases lying between them. Germline V CDR1 and CDR2: SEHNR, FQNEAQ (reference sequence). The CDR3 covers 13 residues. The CDR3: CASSLTVNTEAFF. The CDR3 coding sequence is TGTGCCAGCAGCTTAACGGTGAACACTGAAGCTTTCTTT.

This chain uses TRBV5-8 with TRBJ1-6; D not resolved. The ends were cut back, 4 bases at V and 10 bases at J, with 15 bases in the middle. Germline V gives CDR1 SGHTS, CDR2 YDEGEE. The CDR3 extends over 14 amino acids. The DNA of the CDR3 is TGTGCCAGCAGCACCGGACTGGAGGAATCACCCCTCCACTTT. This codes for CASSTGLEESPLHF. The variable domain in full, with the rest retrieved from reference TRBV5-8 and TRBJ1-6, is EAGVTQSPTHLIKTRGQQATLRCSPISGHTSVYWYQQALGLGLQFLLWYDEGEERNRGNFPPRFSGRQFPNYSSELNVNALELEDSALYLCASSTGLEESPLHFGNGTRLTVT.

This chain links TRBV10-3 with TRBJ1-4; no clear D gene. This CDR3 has 14 amino acids. Germline V lookup: CDR1 ENHRY, CDR2 SYGVKD. Trimming stripped 8 bases from V and 5 bases from J, with 15 bases between. CDR3 nucleotide sequence: TGTGCCATCCGCGCCGGGAAGGGAAATGAAAAACTGTTTTTT. Its translation is CAIRAGKGNEKLFF.

The CDR3 here is CASSLHTGPSQPQHF. The CDR3 DNA is TGTGCCAGCAGTTTACATACAGGACCGAGTCAGCCCCAGCATTTT. The V call is TRBV28, the J call TRBJ1-5, with D tentatively TRBD1 (5 bases). V was pared by 2 bases and J by 6 bases, with 14 bases between. Germline CDR1 is MDHEN and CDR2 is SYDVKM. The CDR3 sequence is 15 residues long.

The rearrangement links TRBV18 to TRBJ1-1, with TRBD1 matching 8 bases. The CDR3 extends over 15 amino acids. Germline trimming cut 6 bases from V and 2 bases from J; bases unmatched to any gene: 8. Germline CDR1 and CDR2: KGHSH and LQKENI. In nucleotides, the CDR3 is TGTGCCAGCTCCAAGAAAGACAGGGGAAACACTGAAGCTTTCTTT. This sequence encodes CASSKKDRGNTEAFF.

The genes are TRBV7-2 and TRBJ2-5, with a possible D match to TRBD2 (7 bases). Germline assignment: CDR1 SGHTA and CDR2 FQGNSA. CDR3 size: 16 residues. Trimming removed 2 bases from V and 4 bases from J, with 17 bases in between. This chain's CDR3 is CASSLRGGRRGETQYF. For the CDR3, the DNA is TGTGCCAGCAGCTTAAGGGGGGGGCGCAGGGGAGAGACCCAGTACTTC.

A note on this clone: The germline gene is not matched at one end of the junction; a read error may be the cause. V gene TRBV13 combines with J gene TRBJ2-5; the match to TRBD2 covers 10 bases. The CDR3 spans 16 residues. Looked up from germline, CDR1 is PRHDT and CDR2 is FYEKMQ (reference sequence). The CDR3 DNA reads as TGTGCCAGCAGCCTTAGCCTAGCGGGAGCCCAAGGGACCCAGTACTTC. The encoded protein is CASSLSLAGAQGTQYF.

The chain has TRBV12-3 or TRBV12-4 and TRBJ1-1, with D hard to call. There are 13 residues in the CDR3. Trimming left V 7 bases short and J 1 base short, with 10 bases between. The CDR3 reads CASTSLGNTEAFF. Here the CDR3 DNA reads TGTGCCAGCACCTCACTCGGGAACACTGAAGCTTTCTTT.

The V and J genes are TRBV19 and TRBJ2-5, with TRBD2 matching 7 bases. Germline CDR1 and CDR2: LNHDA and SQIVND (reference sequence). V was clipped by 11 bases and J by 5 bases; unmatched bases: 5. The CDR3 has 11 residues. CDR3 amino acids: CAVGGLETQYF. The CDR3 coding sequence is TGTGCCGTGGGGGGGTTGGAGACCCAGTACTTC. Filled out from reference TRBV19 and TRBJ2-5, the complete variable domain reads DGGITQSPKYLFRKEGQNVTLSCEQNLNHDAMYWYRQDPGQGLRLIYYSQIVNDFQKGDIAEGYSVSREKKESFPLTVTSAQKNPTAFYLCAVGGLETQYFGPGTRLLVL.

V is TRBV29-1 and J is TRBJ1-3; maybe TRBD1 (6 bases). The CDR3 extends over 15 amino acids. Germline CDR1 and CDR2: SQVTM and ANQGSEA. Trimming left V 2 bases short and J 5 bases short, with 16 bases between. This chain's CDR3 is CSVEIPGALRNTIYF. The DNA for the CDR3 is TGCAGCGTTGAAATCCCAGGGGCCCTTAGAAACACCATATATTTT.

This chain connects TRBV19 to TRBJ2-3; 12 bases are shared with TRBD2. The CDR3 has 16 residues. CDR1 LNHDA and CDR2 SQIVND come from the germline V gene (reference sequence). V gave up 4 bases and J gave up 4 bases; unmatched junction bases: 6. CDR3 bases: TGTGCCAGTAGTACGACTAGCGGGAGCGTTGCAGATACGCAGTATTTT. Translated: CASSTTSGSVADTQYF.